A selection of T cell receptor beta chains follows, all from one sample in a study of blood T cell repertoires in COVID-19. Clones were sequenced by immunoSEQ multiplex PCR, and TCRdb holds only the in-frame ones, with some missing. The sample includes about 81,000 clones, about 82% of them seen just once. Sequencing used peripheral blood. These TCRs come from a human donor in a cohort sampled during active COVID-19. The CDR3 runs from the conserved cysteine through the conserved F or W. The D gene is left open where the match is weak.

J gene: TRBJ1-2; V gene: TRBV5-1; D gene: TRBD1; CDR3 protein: CASSSRDRAVYGYTF; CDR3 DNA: TGCGCCAGCAGCTCCCGGGACAGGGCCGTCTATGGCTACACCTTC
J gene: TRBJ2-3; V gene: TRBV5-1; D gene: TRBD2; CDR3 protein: CASSQTSGATDTQYF; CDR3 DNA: TGCGCCAGCAGTCAGACTAGCGGGGCCACAGATACGCAGTATTTT
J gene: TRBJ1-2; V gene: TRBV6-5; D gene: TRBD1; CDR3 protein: CASSYQTGQGAGYTF; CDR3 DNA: TGTGCCAGCAGTTACCAAACGGGACAGGGGGCTGGCTACACCTTC
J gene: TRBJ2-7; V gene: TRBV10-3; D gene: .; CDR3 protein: CAISGGSHDLYEQYF; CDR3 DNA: TGTGCCATCAGTGGGGGCTCGCACGATCTCTACGAGCAGTACTTC
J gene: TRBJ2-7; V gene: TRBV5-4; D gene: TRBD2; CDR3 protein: CASSWGLAGSYEQYF; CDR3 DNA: TGTGCCAGCAGCTGGGGACTAGCGGGTTCCTACGAGCAGTACTTC
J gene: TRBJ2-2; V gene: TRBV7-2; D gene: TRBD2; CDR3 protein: CASSLRSGRGTGELFF; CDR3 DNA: TGTGCCAGCAGCTTACGTAGCGGGAGGGGGACCGGGGAGCTGTTTTTT
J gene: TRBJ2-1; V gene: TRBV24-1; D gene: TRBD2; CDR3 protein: CATSDFSGGNEQFF; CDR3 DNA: TGTGCCACCAGTGACTTCTCGGGGGGCAATGAGCAGTTCTTC
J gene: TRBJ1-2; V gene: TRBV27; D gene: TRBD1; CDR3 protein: CASATRQGTNLYYGYTF; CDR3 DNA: TGTGCCAGCGCGACCAGACAGGGAACGAATCTATACTATGGCTACACCTTC
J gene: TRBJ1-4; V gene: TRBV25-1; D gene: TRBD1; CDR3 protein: CASSEGGGQVREKLFF; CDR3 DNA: TGTGCCAGCAGTGAAGGAGGGGGCCAGGTGAGAGAAAAACTGTTTTTT
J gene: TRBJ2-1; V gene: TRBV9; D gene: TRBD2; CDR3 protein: CASSVGTTSYNEQFF; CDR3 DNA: TGTGCCAGCAGCGTGGGGACTACATCCTACAATGAGCAGTTCTTC
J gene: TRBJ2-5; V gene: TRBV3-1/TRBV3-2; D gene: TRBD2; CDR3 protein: CASSHLAGQETQYF; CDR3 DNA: TGTGCCAGCAGCCACCTAGCGGGCCAAGAGACCCAGTACTTC
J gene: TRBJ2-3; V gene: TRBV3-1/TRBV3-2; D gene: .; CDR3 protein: CASSQGTSADTQYF; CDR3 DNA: TGTGCCAGCAGCCAGGGGACATCTGCGGATACGCAGTATTTT
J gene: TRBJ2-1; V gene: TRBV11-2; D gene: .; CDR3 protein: CASSSSGNEQFF; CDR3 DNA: TGTGCCAGCAGCTCTAGTGGGAATGAGCAGTTCTTC
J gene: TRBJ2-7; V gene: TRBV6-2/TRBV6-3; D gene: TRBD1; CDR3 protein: CASSTPRGTGGSYEQYF; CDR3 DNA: TGTGCCAGCAGTACACCCCGTGGGACAGGGGGCTCATACGAGCAGTACTTC
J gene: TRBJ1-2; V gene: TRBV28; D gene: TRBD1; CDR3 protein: CASSPPGQASQYGYTF; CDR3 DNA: TGTGCCAGCAGTCCCCCCGGACAGGCATCACAGTATGGCTACACCTTC
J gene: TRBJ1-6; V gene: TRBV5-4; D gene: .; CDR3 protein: CASSLVQAGPLHF; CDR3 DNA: TGTGCCAGCAGCTTGGTCCAGGCCGGTCCCCTCCACTTT
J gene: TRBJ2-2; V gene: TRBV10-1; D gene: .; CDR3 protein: CASSEFDLATGELFF; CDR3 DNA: TGCGCCAGCAGTGAGTTTGATTTGGCCACCGGGGAGCTGTTTTTT
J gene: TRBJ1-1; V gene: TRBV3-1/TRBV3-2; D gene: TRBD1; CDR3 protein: CASSQGGTGVTEAFF; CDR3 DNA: TGTGCCAGCAGCCAAGGTGGGACAGGGGTCACTGAAGCTTTCTTT
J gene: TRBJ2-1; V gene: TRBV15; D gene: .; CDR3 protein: CATSSILVVSNEQFF; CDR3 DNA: TGTGCCACCAGCAGTATCCTTGTTGTTTCTAATGAGCAGTTCTTC
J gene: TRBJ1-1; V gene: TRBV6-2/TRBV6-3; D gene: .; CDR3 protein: CASSFGQGVEAFF; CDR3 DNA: TGTGCCAGCAGTTTCGGCCAGGGTGTTGAAGCTTTCTTT
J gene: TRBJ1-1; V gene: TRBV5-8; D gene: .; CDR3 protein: CASSLFVGAGTTEAFF; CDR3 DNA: TGTGCCAGCAGCTTGTTTGTGGGGGCAGGGACCACTGAAGCTTTCTTT
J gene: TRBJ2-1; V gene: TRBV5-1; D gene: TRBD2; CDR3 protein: CASSLAGALYNEQFF; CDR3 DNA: TGCGCCAGCAGCTTAGCGGGAGCGCTCTACAATGAGCAGTTCTTC